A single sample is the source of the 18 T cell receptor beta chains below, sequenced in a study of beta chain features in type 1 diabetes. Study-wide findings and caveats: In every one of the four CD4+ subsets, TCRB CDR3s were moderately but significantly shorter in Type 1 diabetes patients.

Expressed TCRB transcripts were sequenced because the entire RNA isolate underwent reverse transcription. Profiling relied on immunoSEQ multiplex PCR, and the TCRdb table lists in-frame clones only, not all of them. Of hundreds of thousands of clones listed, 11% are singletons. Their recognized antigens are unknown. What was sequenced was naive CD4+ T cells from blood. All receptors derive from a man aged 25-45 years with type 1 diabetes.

The CDR3 coding sequence is TGCGCCAGCAGTGATCGGGGTGCGGAGACCCAGTACTTC. This encodes CASSDRGAETQYF. The V gene is TRBV10-1, the J gene TRBJ2-5, with TRBD2 as a possible D gene (5 bases). CDR1 and CDR2 from the germline V gene are WNHNN and SYGVQD (reference sequence). The CDR3 runs 13 residues. V lost 3 bases, J lost 5 bases, and 10 bases lay in between.

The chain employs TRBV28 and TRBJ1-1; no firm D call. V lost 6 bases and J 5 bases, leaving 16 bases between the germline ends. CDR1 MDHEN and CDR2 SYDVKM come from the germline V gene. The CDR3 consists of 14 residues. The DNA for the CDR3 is TGTGCCAGCAGACACCCGAGCTTCGGGACTGAAGCTTTCTTT. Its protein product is CASRHPSFGTEAFF.

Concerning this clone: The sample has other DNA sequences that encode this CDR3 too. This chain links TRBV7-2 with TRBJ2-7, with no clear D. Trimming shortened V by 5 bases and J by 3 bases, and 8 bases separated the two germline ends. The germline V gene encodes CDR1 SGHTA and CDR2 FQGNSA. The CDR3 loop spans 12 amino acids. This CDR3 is CASSKTGYEQYF. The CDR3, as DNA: TGTGCCAGCAGCAAAACTGGCTACGAGCAGTACTTC.

CDR3 DNA sequence: TGCGCCAGCAGCCAAGAACCAGCGCAGGGAAACACCATATATTTT. It yields the protein CASSQEPAQGNTIYF. The chain recombines TRBV4-3 with TRBJ1-3; D is uncertain. The V end was cut by 0 bases, the J end by 4 bases, with 10 bases between. The CDR3 covers 15 residues. In germline, CDR1 is LGHNA, CDR2 YSLEER.

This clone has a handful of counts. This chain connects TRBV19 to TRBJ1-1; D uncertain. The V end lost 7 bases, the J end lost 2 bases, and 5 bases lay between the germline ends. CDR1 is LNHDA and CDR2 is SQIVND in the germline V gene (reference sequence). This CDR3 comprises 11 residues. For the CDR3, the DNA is TGTGCCAGTATCAGTAACACTGAAGCTTTCTTT. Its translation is CASISNTEAFF.

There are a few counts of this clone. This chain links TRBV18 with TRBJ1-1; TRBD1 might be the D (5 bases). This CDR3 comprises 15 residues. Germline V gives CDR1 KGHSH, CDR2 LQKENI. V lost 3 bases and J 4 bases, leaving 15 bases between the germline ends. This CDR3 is CASSPPPQGTTEAFF. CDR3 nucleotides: TGTGCCAGCTCACCCCCACCCCAGGGAACCACTGAAGCTTTCTTT.

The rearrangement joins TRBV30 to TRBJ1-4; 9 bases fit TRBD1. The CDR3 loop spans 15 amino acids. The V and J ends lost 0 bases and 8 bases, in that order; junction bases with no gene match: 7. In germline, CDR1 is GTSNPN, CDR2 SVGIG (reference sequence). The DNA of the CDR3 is TGTGCCTGGAGTGTACCGGGACAGGGCTCCGAAAAACTGTTTTTT. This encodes CAWSVPGQGSEKLFF.

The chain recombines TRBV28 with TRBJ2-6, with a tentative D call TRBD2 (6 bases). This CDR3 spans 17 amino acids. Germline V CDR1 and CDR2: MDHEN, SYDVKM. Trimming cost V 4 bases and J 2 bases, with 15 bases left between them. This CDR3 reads CASSSPLGRAGANVLTF. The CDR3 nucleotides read TGTGCCAGCAGTTCCCCCCTCGGGAGAGCTGGGGCCAACGTCCTGACTTTC. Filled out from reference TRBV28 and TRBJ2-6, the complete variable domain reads DVKVTQSSRYLVKRTGEKVFLECVQDMDHENMFWYRQDPGLGLRLIYFSYDVKMKEKGDIPEGYSVSREKKERFSLILESASTNQTSMYLCASSSPLGRAGANVLTFGAGSRLTVL.

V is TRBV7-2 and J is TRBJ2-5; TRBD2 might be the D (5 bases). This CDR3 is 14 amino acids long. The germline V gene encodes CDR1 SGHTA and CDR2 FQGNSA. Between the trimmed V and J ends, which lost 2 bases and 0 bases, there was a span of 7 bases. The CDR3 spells CASSLSADQETQYF. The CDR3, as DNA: TGTGCCAGCAGCTTATCAGCGGACCAAGAGACCCAGTACTTC. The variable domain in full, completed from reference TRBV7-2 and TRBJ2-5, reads GAGVSQSPSNKVTEKGKDVELRCDPISGHTALYWYRQSLGQGLEFLIYFQGNSAPDKSGLPSDRFSAERTGGSVSTLTIQRTQQEDSAVYLCASSLSADQETQYFGPGTRLLVL.

DNA of the CDR3: TGTGCCAGCAGTGGACAGCCCAGCGGGGAGCTGTTTTTT. Its protein is CASSGQPSGELFF. This chain links TRBV2 with TRBJ2-2; D possibly corresponds to TRBD1 (5 bases). The V end lost 4 bases, the J end lost 7 bases, and 10 bases lay between the germline ends. There are 13 residues in the CDR3. CDR1 and CDR2 (germline): SNHLY, FYNNEI. The whole variable domain, remainder taken from reference TRBV2 and TRBJ2-2, is EPEVTQTPSHQVTQMGQEVILRCVPISNHLYFYWYRQILGQKVEFLVSFYNNEISEKSEIFDDQFSVERPDGSNFTLKIRSTKLEDSAMYFCASSGQPSGELFFGEGSRLTVL.

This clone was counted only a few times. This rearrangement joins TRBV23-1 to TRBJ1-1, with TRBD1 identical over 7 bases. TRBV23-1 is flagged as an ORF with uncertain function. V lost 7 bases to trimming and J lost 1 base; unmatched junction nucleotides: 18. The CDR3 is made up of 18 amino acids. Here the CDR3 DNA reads TGCGCCAGCATGGATATTATACCGCGGGACAGAGGGAACACTGAAGCTTTCTTT. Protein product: CASMDIIPRDRGNTEAFF.

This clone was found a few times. CDR3 coding DNA: TGTGCCAGCAGCCCTAGCACAGATACGCAGTATTTT. Translating it yields CASSPSTDTQYF. This chain joins TRBV13 and TRBJ2-3; no definite D call. Looked up from germline, CDR1 is PRHDT and CDR2 is FYEKMQ (reference sequence). The CDR3 is made up of 12 amino acids. Deletions cut 5 bases from V and 0 bases from J, with 3 bases between.

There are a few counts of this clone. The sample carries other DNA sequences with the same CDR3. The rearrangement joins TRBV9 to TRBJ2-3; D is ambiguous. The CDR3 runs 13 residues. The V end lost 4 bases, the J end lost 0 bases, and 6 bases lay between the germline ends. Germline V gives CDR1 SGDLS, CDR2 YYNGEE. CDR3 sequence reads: CASSSSSTDTQYF. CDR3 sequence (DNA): TGTGCCAGCAGCTCCTCTAGCACAGATACGCAGTATTTT.

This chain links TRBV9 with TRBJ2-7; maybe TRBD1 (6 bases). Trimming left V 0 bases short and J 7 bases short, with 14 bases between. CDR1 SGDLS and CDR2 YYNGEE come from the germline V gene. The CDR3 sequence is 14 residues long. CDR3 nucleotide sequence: TGTGCCAGCAGCGTAGCTCCAGGGGCCTTAGAGCAGTACTTC. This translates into CASSVAPGALEQYF.

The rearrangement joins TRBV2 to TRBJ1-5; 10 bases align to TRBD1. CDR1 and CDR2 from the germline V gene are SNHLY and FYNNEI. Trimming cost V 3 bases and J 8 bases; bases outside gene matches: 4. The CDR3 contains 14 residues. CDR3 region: CASSEDRGIKPQHF. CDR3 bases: TGTGCCAGCAGTGAGGACAGGGGGATCAAGCCCCAGCATTTT.

The CDR3 bases are TGTGCCAGCAGTTACGTCGGCGGGGTCACAGATACGCAGTATTTT. This sequence encodes CASSYVGGVTDTQYF. This sequence joins TRBV6-5 and TRBJ2-3, with D possibly TRBD2 on 6 matching bases. Germline CDR1 and CDR2: MNHEY and SVGAGI. V was trimmed by 2 bases and J by 2 bases, leaving 11 bases between them. The CDR3 spans 15 residues.

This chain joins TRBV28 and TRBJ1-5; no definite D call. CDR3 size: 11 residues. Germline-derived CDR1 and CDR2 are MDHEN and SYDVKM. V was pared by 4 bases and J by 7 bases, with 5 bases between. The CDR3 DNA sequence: TGTGCCAGCAGTTCAGTACAGCCCCAGCATTTT. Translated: CASSSVQPQHF.

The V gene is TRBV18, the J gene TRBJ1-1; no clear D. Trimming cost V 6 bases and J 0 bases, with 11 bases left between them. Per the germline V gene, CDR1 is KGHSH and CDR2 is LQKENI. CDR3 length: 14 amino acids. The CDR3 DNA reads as TGTGCCAGCTCCGACGACATCATGAACACTGAAGCTTTCTTT. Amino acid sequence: CASSDDIMNTEAFF.